Each of the 29 T cell receptor delta chains below was sequenced from the same sample in a study of gamma-delta T cells after stem cell transplantation. TCRdb re-called the RT-PCR reads with CATT. The sample contains roughly 2,200 delta-chain clones, around a sixth of which appear only once. The sequenced sample was gamma-delta T cells. Receptors originate from a human donor. It is not recorded whose cells these are; they may come from a transplant donor. This table probably holds off-target reads from a library built for another chain.

The CDR3 nucleotides are TGTGCCTGTGACACCATGATGACTGGGGGACTTCTGTACACCGATAAACTCATCTTT. The encoded protein is CACDTMMTGGLLYTDKLIF. The chain links TRDV2 to TRDJ1; 9 bases map to TRDD3. The ends lost 0 bases at V and 0 bases at J; junction bases unmatched: 13. There are 19 residues in the CDR3. CDR1 and CDR2 from the germline V gene are GEAIGNYY and EKD.

The V call is TRDV2, the J call TRDJ1; TRDD3 might be the D (6 bases). The CDR3 is 17 amino acids. Trimming cost V 3 bases and J 0 bases, with 19 bases left between them. The V gene's germline CDR1 is GEAIGNYY and CDR2 EKD. CDR3 nucleotide sequence: TGTGCCTGTGACCCCTTGACGCTGGGGAAGTACACCGATAAACTCATCTTT. This sequence encodes CACDPLTLGKYTDKLIF.

This clone has only a few counts. The chain links TRDV2 to TRDJ3; 13 nucleotides agree with TRDD3. Germline trimming cut 0 bases from V and 4 bases from J; bases unmatched to any gene: 5. This CDR3 is 19 amino acids long. Germline-derived CDR1 and CDR2 are GEAIGNYY and EKD. The CDR3 coding sequence is TGTGCCTGTGACACCGTAACTGGGGGATACGGTTGGGACACCCGACAGATGTTTTTC. This translates into CACDTVTGGYGWDTRQMFF.

V and J are TRDV2 and TRDJ1; 11 nucleotides align to TRDD3. Germline V gives CDR1 GEAIGNYY, CDR2 EKD. With V trimmed by 3 bases and J by 9 bases, 8 bases remained unmatched. The CDR3 is 14 residues long. The CDR3 reads CACDLIGGYDELIF. CDR3 nucleotide sequence: TGTGCCTGTGACCTAATTGGGGGATACGACGAACTCATCTTT.

CDR3 residues: CACVRLPGALGDTLNKLIF. DNA for the CDR3: TGTGCCTGTGTACGGCTTCCTGGCGCGTTGGGGGATACACTTAATAAACTCATCTTT. The gene calls are TRDV2 and TRDJ1, with 10 bases that match TRDD3. The germline gives CDR1 GEAIGNYY, CDR2 EKD. CDR3 length equals 19 residues. Unmatched junction bases numbered 23, after V lost 5 bases and J lost 6 bases.

This clone was detected only a few times. One end of the junction does not line up with germline, which may come from a read error. Other DNA sequences in this specimen translate into the identical CDR3. CDR3 in amino acids: CACDTLLNTDKLIF. The CDR3 coding sequence is TGTGCCTGTGACACCCTACTGAACACCGATAAGCTCATCTTT. V and J are TRDV2 and TRDJ1; D not certain. CDR1 GEAIGNYY and CDR2 EKD come from the germline V gene. The CDR3 is made up of 14 amino acids.

The CDR3 here is CACDTVPTGGALTAQLFF. For the CDR3, the DNA is TGTGCCTGTGACACCGTCCCTACTGGGGGAGCTTTGACAGCACAACTCTTCTTT. The chain joins TRDV2 to TRDJ2, with 9 bases that match TRDD3. CDR1 and CDR2 from the germline V gene are GEAIGNYY and EKD. V dropped 0 bases and J dropped 0; count of bases not matched to a gene: 7. The CDR3 sequence is 18 residues long.

The table lists this clone with a few counts. This chain joins TRDV2 and TRDJ1; 9 bases align to TRDD3. Trimming removed 3 bases from V and 5 bases from J; junction bases left unmatched: 12. Germline V CDR1 and CDR2: GEAIGNYY, EKD. This CDR3 contains 16 residues. CDR3 loop: CACDPLGTGGKDKLIF. The CDR3 DNA follows: TGTGCCTGTGACCCGCTCGGTACTGGGGGAAAAGATAAACTCATCTTT.

This clone was counted only a few times. The genes are TRDV2 and TRDJ1; 12 bases align to TRDD3. The germline gives CDR1 GEAIGNYY, CDR2 EKD. CDR3 length: 18 amino acids. With V trimmed by 0 bases and J by 4 bases, 11 bases remained unmatched. CDR3 DNA: TGTGCCTGTGACACCGTATCCTGGGGGATACGCGAGCGCGATAAACTCATCTTT. Protein sequence: CACDTVSWGIRERDKLIF.

This clone has more than one count but fewer than ten. The chain uses TRDV2 and TRDJ1; 12 bases agree with TRDD3. The V and J ends lost 3 bases and 8 bases, in that order; junction bases with no gene match: 6. Germline V gives CDR1 GEAIGNYY, CDR2 EKD. The CDR3 is 14 amino acids. The CDR3 reads CACDPLGDTEKLIF. The CDR3 coding sequence is TGTGCCTGTGACCCGCTGGGGGATACGGAGAAACTCATCTTT.

This clone was detected a few times. This chain links TRDV2 with TRDJ1; D unclear. The CDR3 consists of 14 residues. CDR1 and CDR2 (germline): GEAIGNYY, EKD. V dropped 6 bases and J dropped 0 bases, with 13 bases sitting between them. The CDR3 region is CACIPLADTDKLIF. CDR3 nucleotides: TGTGCCTGTATCCCCTTGGCCGACACCGATAAACTCATCTTT.

The rearrangement links TRDV2 to TRDJ1, with 10 bases matching TRDD3. This CDR3 is 18 amino acids long. The V gene's germline CDR1 is GEAIGNYY and CDR2 EKD. V lost 6 bases, J lost 0 bases, and 15 bases stayed unmatched. CDR3 loop: CACSSLLGDPSYTDKLIF. The CDR3 bases are TGTGCCTGTTCCTCATTACTGGGGGATCCATCTTACACCGATAAACTCATCTTT.

A few counts support this clone. The chain employs TRDV2 and TRDJ1; D gene ambiguous. The CDR3 is made up of 13 amino acids. The V gene's germline CDR1 is GEAIGNYY and CDR2 EKD. With 3 bases removed from V and 0 bases from J, the gap between germline ends came to 7 bases. Here the CDR3 DNA reads TGTGCCTGTGACCCCCTAAACACCGATAAACTCATCTTT. As protein: CACDPLNTDKLIF.

The chain carries TRDV2 and TRDJ3; possible D gene TRDD3, 6 bases. The germline V and J ends were trimmed by 1 base and 0 bases, with 15 bases remaining between them. Germline assignment: CDR1 GEAIGNYY and CDR2 EKD. The CDR3 is 19 residues long. CDR3 DNA: TGTGCCTGTGACACTGCTGGGGATGCCAGCTCCTGGGACACCCGACAGATGTTTTTC. This translates into CACDTAGDASSWDTRQMFF.

Worth noting for this clone: A much larger clonotype is one base distant, so this may be a read error. The chain recombines TRDV2 with TRDJ1; 9 bases align to TRDD3. Germline CDR1 GEAIGNYY, CDR2 EKD. Germline trimming cut 1 base from V and 0 bases from J; bases unmatched to any gene: 8. The CDR3 length is 17 residues. The CDR3 sequence is CACDTLTTGGHTDKLIF. CDR3 nucleotides: TGTGCCTGTGACACTTTAACTACTGGGGGACACACCGATAAACTCATCTTT.

This clone occurred a few times. The chain combines TRDV2 with TRDJ3; 10 positions agree with TRDD3. Unmatched junction bases numbered 5, after V lost 1 base and J lost 0 bases. CDR3 length: 19 residues. Germline-derived CDR1 and CDR2 are GEAIGNYY and EKD. The CDR3: CACDTPGDTNSWDTRQMFF. The CDR3 DNA reads TGTGCCTGTGACACGCCGGGGGATACGAACTCCTGGGACACCCGACAGATGTTTTTC.

This clone turned up a few times. The chain recombines TRDV2 with TRDJ1; 12 positions agree with TRDD3. V gave up 0 bases and J gave up 4 bases; unmatched junction bases: 14. Germline values: CDR1 GEAIGNYY, CDR2 EKD. CDR3 size: 19 residues. CDR3 loop: CACDTSGLGDTRDGDKLIF. In nucleotides, the CDR3 is TGTGCCTGTGACACCTCCGGTCTGGGGGATACGCGAGATGGCGATAAACTCATCTTT.

V gene TRDV2 combines with J gene TRDJ1; TRDD3 matches at 9 bases. The CDR3 runs to 18 residues. CDR1 and CDR2 (germline): GEAIGNYY, EKD. Unmatched junction bases numbered 12, after V lost 2 bases and J lost 0 bases. CDR3 sequence (DNA): TGTGCCTGTGACATATTGGGGGATAAGAGGGAGTACACCGATAAACTCATCTTT. Translation gives CACDILGDKREYTDKLIF.

V and J are TRDV2 and TRDJ1; 11 bases map to TRDD3. V shed 3 bases and J 3 bases; nucleotides not matched to a gene: 8. The length of the CDR3 is 16 residues. Germline V gene sequence: CDR1 GEAIGNYY, CDR2 EKD. The CDR3 nucleotides are TGTGCCTGTGACTACGTACTGGGGGATAAATCCGATAAACTCATCTTT. Translating it yields CACDYVLGDKSDKLIF.

This clone is large in the sample. This rearrangement joins TRDV2 to TRDJ1; D not certain. The CDR3 consists of 15 residues. The V end lost 0 bases, the J end lost 4 bases, and 14 bases lay between the germline ends. Germline-derived CDR1 and CDR2 are GEAIGNYY and EKD. CDR3 bases: TGTGCCTGTGACACCGTGGCGCAAACCTTCGATAAACTCATCTTT. It codes for CACDTVAQTFDKLIF.

This chain joins TRDV2 and TRDJ1, with D possibly being TRDD3 (6 bases). With 3 bases removed from V and 3 bases from J, the gap between germline ends came to 19 bases. The germline gives CDR1 GEAIGNYY, CDR2 EKD. This CDR3 is built from 16 residues. The CDR3 protein is CACDSITGRGADKLIF. The DNA for the CDR3 is TGTGCCTGTGACTCAATAACTGGGCGGGGGGCCGATAAACTCATCTTT.

To note about this clone: One end of the junction varies from germline; a read error may be responsible. The chain is built from TRDV2 and TRDJ1; D uncertain. Per the germline V gene, CDR1 is GEAIGNYY and CDR2 is EKD. CDR3 length equals 18 residues. CDR3 loop: CACDTVQPTEPGTNKLIF. As DNA, the CDR3 is TGTGCCTGTGACACCGTGCAGCCGACCGAACCTGGCACCAATAAACTCATCTTT.

This clone showed up just a few times. Sequence at one end of the junction differs from germline and may be a read error. The CDR3 spells CACATVAGANTDKLIF. The DNA for the CDR3 is TGTGCCTGTGCCACCGTCGCTGGGGCAAACACCGATAAACTCATCTTT. V and J are TRDV2 and TRDJ1; possible D gene TRDD3, 6 bases. The CDR3 sequence is 16 residues long. Germline CDR1 GEAIGNYY, CDR2 EKD.

The rearrangement links TRDV2 to TRDJ3; 13 nucleotides line up with TRDD3. From germline, CDR1 is GEAIGNYY and CDR2 EKD. The CDR3 spans 19 residues. Trimming took 3 bases from V and 4 from J; bases not matched to a gene: 8. CDR3 DNA sequence: TGTGCCTGTGACGGGGTACTGGGGGATACGTATTGGGACACCCGACAGATGTTTTTC. Amino acids: CACDGVLGDTYWDTRQMFF.

The DNA of the CDR3 is TGTGCCTGTGATAAACTGGGGTCAAACACCGATAAACTCATCTTT. This encodes CACDKLGSNTDKLIF. The chain joins TRDV2 to TRDJ1, with 7 bases that match TRDD3. CDR3 length: 15 residues. From germline, CDR1 is GEAIGNYY and CDR2 EKD. J lost 0 bases, V lost 4 bases, and 7 bases had no gene match.

V is TRDV2 and J is TRDJ1, with D maybe TRDD3 (5 bases). V was cut by 0 bases and J by 1 base, with 14 bases left in between. The V gene's germline CDR1 is GEAIGNYY and CDR2 EKD. This CDR3 spans 16 amino acids. This chain's CDR3 is CACDTVGISTTDKLIF. CDR3 nucleotide sequence: TGTGCCTGTGACACCGTTGGGATTAGTACCACCGATAAACTCATCTTT.

The rearrangement uses TRDV2 and TRDJ1; D is undetermined. CDR1 and CDR2 from the germline V gene are GEAIGNYY and EKD. V lost 0 bases and J 0 bases, leaving 16 bases between the germline ends. CDR3 length equals 17 residues. CDR3 sequence: CACDTLASSYYTDKLIF. CDR3 DNA: TGTGCCTGTGACACCCTAGCTTCTTCTTACTACACCGATAAACTCATCTTT.

The genes are TRDV2 and TRDJ1; D possibly corresponds to TRDD3 (6 bases). Germline-derived CDR1 and CDR2 are GEAIGNYY and EKD. Trimming removed 0 bases from V and 1 base from J, with 17 bases in between. This CDR3 is built from 17 residues. In DNA form, the CDR3 reads TGTGCCTGTGACACCGTGGCTGGAACTGGGAGCACCGATAAACTCATCTTT. It specifies CACDTVAGTGSTDKLIF.

Points on this clone: Other DNA sequences in this sample translate to the same CDR3. The chain carries TRDV2 and TRDJ1; possibly TRDD3 for D (5 bases). The CDR3 has 14 residues. Per germline, CDR1 GEAIGNYY and CDR2 EKD. The germline V and J ends were trimmed by 0 bases and 4 bases, with 11 bases remaining between them. Written as DNA, the CDR3 is TGTGCCTGTGACACCGTAGGGGAGGACGATAAACTCATCTTT. Translated, it gives CACDTVGEDDKLIF.